One sample yielded the 15 T cell receptor beta chains listed below, sequenced in a study of shared clonotypes between healthy human individuals. Sequenced by immunoSEQ multiplex PCR; TCRdb stores in-frame clones only, minus some. The data hold about 2 million clones, with approximately 95% observed a single time. Sample: naive CD4+ T cells sorted from blood. Specified subset: CD45RA+ positively selected. The receptors were gathered from a man between 18 and 29 years old in good health.

The rearrangement uses TRBV2 and TRBJ2-7; unclear D gene. CDR1 SNHLY and CDR2 FYNNEI come from the germline V gene. Trimming stripped 3 bases from V and 5 bases from J, with 8 bases between. The CDR3 covers 12 residues. CDR3 loop: CASSDNSDEQYF. The CDR3 DNA follows: TGTGCCAGCAGTGATAATTCGGACGAGCAGTACTTC.

The J gene is TRBJ2-5, the V gene TRBV10-3; 7 bases align to TRBD1. This CDR3 region has 12 residues. The junction had 3 bases not matched to a gene; V was cut back by 10 bases and J by 1 base. The germline V gene has CDR1 ENHRY and CDR2 SYGVKD. DNA of the CDR3: TGTGCCACCCGGGACAGCCAAGAGACCCAGTACTTC. Encoded protein: CATRDSQETQYF.

The rearrangement uses TRBV6-8 and TRBJ2-1; 9 nucleotides align to TRBD2. CDR1 and CDR2 (germline): MNHGY, SAAAGT. This CDR3 spans 17 amino acids. Unmatched junction bases numbered 11, after V lost 7 bases and J lost 1 base. The CDR3 DNA is TGTGCCAGCATAGGGAGCGGGAGGTCAGGTTCCTACAATGAGCAGTTCTTC. Residues: CASIGSGRSGSYNEQFF.

J is TRBJ1-6 and V is TRBV28; no clear D gene. From germline, CDR1 is MDHEN and CDR2 SYDVKM. This CDR3 contains 15 residues. V was trimmed by 2 bases and J by 4 bases, leaving 9 bases between them. The CDR3 spells CASSLHDGYNSPLHF. CDR3 sequence (DNA): TGTGCCAGCAGTTTACATGACGGTTATAATTCACCCCTCCACTTT.

This chain joins TRBV5-3 and TRBJ2-1, with 7 bases identical to TRBD2. TRBV5-3 is an ORF; its function is uncertain. CDR3 length: 14 residues. J gave up 4 bases and V 7 bases, and 8 bases lay outside the gene matches. The chain's CDR3 is CARGSSGTYNEQFF. The CDR3 nucleotides are TGTGCCAGAGGGTCTAGCGGAACATACAATGAGCAGTTCTTC.

The V and J genes are TRBV28 and TRBJ1-1; no reliable D call. Per germline, CDR1 MDHEN and CDR2 SYDVKM. The CDR3 covers 15 residues. With 8 bases removed from V and 8 bases from J, the gap between germline ends came to 24 bases. CDR3 DNA sequence: TGTGCCAGCGGTAAAGTTCGGGCAAGGGAAGGGGAAGCTTTCTTT. The encoded protein is CASGKVRAREGEAFF.

The V gene is TRBV5-1, the J gene TRBJ2-1; no clear D. The CDR3 loop spans 14 amino acids. Trimming shortened V by 1 base and J by 2 bases, and 7 bases separated the two germline ends. Germline V CDR1 and CDR2: SGHRS, YFSETQ. CDR3 amino acids: CASSLSRTYNEQFF. The CDR3, as DNA: TGCGCCAGCAGCTTGAGTCGGACCTACAATGAGCAGTTCTTC.

V gene TRBV7-2 combines with J gene TRBJ2-7; 13 nucleotides align to TRBD2. This CDR3 has 16 amino acids. Germline V gives CDR1 SGHTA, CDR2 FQGNSA. V lost 0 bases, J lost 5 bases, and 4 bases stayed unmatched. CDR3: CASSLAGLAGVHEQYF. The CDR3 DNA reads TGTGCCAGCAGCTTAGCCGGACTAGCGGGAGTCCACGAGCAGTACTTC.

The rearrangement joins TRBV7-2 to TRBJ2-4; D is possibly TRBD1 or TRBD2 (5 bases each). The germline gives CDR1 SGHTA, CDR2 FQGNSA. V lost 1 base to trimming and J lost 6 bases, with 10 bases between them. This CDR3 has 14 residues. The CDR3 is CASSLGGAINIQYF. CDR3 nucleotide sequence: TGTGCCAGCAGCTTAGGAGGGGCAATAAACATTCAGTACTTC. Full variable domain (missing parts from reference TRBV7-2 and TRBJ2-4): GAGVSQSPSNKVTEKGKDVELRCDPISGHTALYWYRQSLGQGLEFLIYFQGNSAPDKSGLPSDRFSAERTGGSVSTLTIQRTQQEDSAVYLCASSLGGAINIQYFGAGTRLSVL.

The chain has TRBV25-1 and TRBJ2-5; 12 bases map to TRBD2. There are 17 residues in the CDR3. Germline lookup yields CDR1 MGHDK and CDR2 SYGVNS. V was pared by 2 bases and J by 5 bases, with 9 bases of the junction left unmatched. The CDR3 spells CASSEKPGLAGWETQYF. In DNA, the CDR3 is TGTGCCAGCAGTGAAAAACCGGGACTAGCGGGCTGGGAGACCCAGTACTTC. Combining the CDR3 with reference TRBV25-1 and TRBJ2-5 gives the whole variable domain EADIYQTPRYLVIGTGKKITLECSQTMGHDKMYWYQQDPGMELHLIHYSYGVNSTEKGDLSSESTVSRIRTEHFPLTLESARPSHTSQYLCASSEKPGLAGWETQYFGPGTRLLVL.

In this sample, this clone turned up once. The chain links TRBV30 to TRBJ2-7; D uncertain. CDR1 is GTSNPN and CDR2 is SVGIG in the germline V gene (reference sequence). This CDR3 contains 8 residues. The ends were cut back, 5 bases at V and 6 bases at J, with 2 bases in the middle. The CDR3 DNA sequence: TGTGCCTGGGGCGAGCAGTACTTC. Translating it yields CAWGEQYF.

CDR3 in amino acids: CASSLNENSPLHF. CDR3 in DNA: TGTGCCAGCTCACTGAACGAAAATTCACCCCTCCACTTT. V and J are TRBV18 and TRBJ1-6; D is unclear. Germline CDR1 reads KGHSH; CDR2 reads LQKENI. This CDR3 is built from 13 residues. The V end was cut by 4 bases, the J end by 7 bases, with 8 bases between.

V is TRBV18 and J is TRBJ1-5; TRBD1 aligns across 7 bases. V shed 3 bases, J shed 1 base, and the junction held 6 bases outside the gene matches. The CDR3 has 16 residues. The germline gives CDR1 KGHSH, CDR2 LQKENI. CDR3 DNA sequence: TGTGCCAGCTCACCGAGGGGGCGGGCGAGCAATCAGCCCCAGCATTTT. It translates to CASSPRGRASNQPQHF.

For this clone: The sample holds other DNA sequences that translate to the same CDR3. V is TRBV6-5 and J is TRBJ1-3; D gene unclear. Trimming took off 10 bases at V and 2 bases at J, with 9 bases between the two ends. Germline V lookup: CDR1 MNHEY, CDR2 SVGAGI. The CDR3 length is 12 residues. In DNA, the CDR3 is TGTGCCACCGGCGGGCCTGGAAACACCATATATTTT. It translates to CATGGPGNTIYF.

The V and J genes are TRBV9 and TRBJ1-1; D is ambiguous. The CDR3 covers 14 residues. V shed 4 bases and J shed 0 bases, with 10 bases lying between them. CDR1 is SGDLS and CDR2 is YYNGEE in the germline V gene. CDR3 in DNA: TGTGCCAGCAGCCCTGGCCTGCTGAACACTGAAGCTTTCTTT. This translates into CASSPGLLNTEAFF.